This TCR beta chain was profiled in a study of T cell repertoires in cytomegalovirus infection. Looking at the study overall: CMV epitopes, recently identified HLA-C-restricted and well-studied HLA-B-restricted, were used. Public TCR beta signature analysis indicated the presence of both CMV infection and matching HLA type. Study observations and caveats: Individuals carrying CMV plus the relevant HLA were identified by cumulative frequency of public TCR beta families.

TCRdb reprocessed the reads with MiXCR, giving one entry per CDR3 protein. The top ten clones hold roughly 60% of a sample with about 69,000 distinct CDR3 sequences, less than 30% of them seen once. For this clonotype: Its antigen remains unidentified.

V lost 0 bases to trimming and J lost 5 bases; unmatched junction nucleotides: 5. Germline lookup yields CDR1 DFQATT and CDR2 SNEGSKA (reference sequence). The CDR3 covers 15 residues. This TCR was sampled from a human donor in good health (CMV status not recorded). Some clones in this sample may be carry-over from other donors' samples. The source material was CD8+ T cells from cultured PBMCs, sampled from culture after CMV antigen stimulation. This chain joins TRBV20-1 and TRBJ2-1; 9 positions match TRBD2. The CDR3 coding sequence is TGCAGTGCTAGAGATTGGGCGGGAGGGGACAATGAGCAGTTCTTC. Translating it yields CSARDWAGGDNEQFF.